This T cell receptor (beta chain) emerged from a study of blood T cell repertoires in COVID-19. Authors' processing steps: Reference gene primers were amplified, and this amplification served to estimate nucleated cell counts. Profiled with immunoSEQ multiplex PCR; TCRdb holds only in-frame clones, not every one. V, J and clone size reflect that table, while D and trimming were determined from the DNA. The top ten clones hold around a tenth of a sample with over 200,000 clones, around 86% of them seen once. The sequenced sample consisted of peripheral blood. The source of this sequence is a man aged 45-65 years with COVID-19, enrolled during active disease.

The CDR3 sequence: CASSEPGLAAVSSYEQYF. In nucleotides, the CDR3 is TGTGCCAGCAGTGAGCCAGGACTAGCGGCAGTGTCCTCCTACGAGCAGTACTTC. This sequence joins TRBV2 and TRBJ2-7; TRBD2 aligns across 10 bases. Germline CDR1 and CDR2: SNHLY and FYNNEI. Germline trimming cut 3 bases from V and 0 bases from J; bases unmatched to any gene: 11. The CDR3 runs to 18 residues.